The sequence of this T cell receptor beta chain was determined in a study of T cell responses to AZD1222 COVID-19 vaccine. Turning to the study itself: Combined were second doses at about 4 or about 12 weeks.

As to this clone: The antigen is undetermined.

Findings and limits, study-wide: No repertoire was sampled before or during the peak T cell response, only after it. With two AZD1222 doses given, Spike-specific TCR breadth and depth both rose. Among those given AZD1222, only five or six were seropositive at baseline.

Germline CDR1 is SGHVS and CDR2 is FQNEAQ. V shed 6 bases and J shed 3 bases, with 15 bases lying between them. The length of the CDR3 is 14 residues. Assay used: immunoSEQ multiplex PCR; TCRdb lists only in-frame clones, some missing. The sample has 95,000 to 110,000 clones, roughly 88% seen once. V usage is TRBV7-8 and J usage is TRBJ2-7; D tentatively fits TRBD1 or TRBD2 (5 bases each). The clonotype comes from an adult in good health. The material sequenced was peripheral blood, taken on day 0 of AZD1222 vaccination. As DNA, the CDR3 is TGTGCCAGCAGTCCTACGGGACCCTTCTACGAGCAGTACTTC. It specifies CASSPTGPFYEQYF. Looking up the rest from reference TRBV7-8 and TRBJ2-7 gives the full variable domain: GAGVSQSPRYKVAKRGQDVALRCDPISGHVSLFWYQQALGQGPEFLTYFQNEAQLDKSGLPSDRFFAERPEGSVSTLKIQRTQQEDSAVYLCASSPTGPFYEQYFGPGTRLTVT.